These 20 T cell receptor beta chains came from one sample sequenced in a study of OX40 agonist ivuxolimab in advanced cancers. This table comes from immunoSEQ multiplex PCR, and its TCRdb copy is limited to in-frame clones, with some not included. The profile shows about 66,000 clones, around 86% of them singletons. The specimen was CD4+ or CD8+ T cells sorted from blood, collected in a trial of the OX40 agonist ivuxolimab. The receptors derive from an adult with an advanced solid tumor such as melanoma, head and neck, liver or kidney cancer.

V is TRBV27 and J is TRBJ2-6; D perhaps matches TRBD2 (5 bases). The CDR3 totals 19 residues. Between the trimmed V and J ends, which lost 0 bases and 0 bases, there was a span of 15 bases. The germline CDR1 and CDR2 sequences are MNHEY and SMNVEV (reference sequence). The CDR3 sequence is CASSLSTGLGSSGANVLTF. CDR3 coding DNA: TGTGCCAGCAGTTTATCGACTGGGTTGGGGAGCTCTGGGGCCAACGTCCTGACTTTC.

This clone has a single count. V usage is TRBV11-2 and J usage is TRBJ2-1, with D unclear. The CDR3 contains 15 residues. CDR1 and CDR2 from the germline V gene are SGHAT and FQNNGV. V dropped 0 bases and J dropped 2 bases, with 8 bases sitting between them. The CDR3 DNA reads TGTGCCAGCAGCTTAGAAGCGCATGCCTACAATGAGCAGTTCTTC. Amino acid sequence: CASSLEAHAYNEQFF.

This rearrangement joins TRBV7-3 to TRBJ2-2, with 9 bases fitting TRBD1. The length of the CDR3 is 17 residues. In germline, CDR1 is SGHTA, CDR2 FQGTGA. Germline trimming cut 0 bases from V and 4 bases from J; bases unmatched to any gene: 6. CDR3 residues: CASSLTGTGLVTGELFF. The CDR3 DNA follows: TGTGCCAGCAGCTTAACGGGGACAGGGCTTGTCACCGGGGAGCTGTTTTTT.

V is TRBV5-1 and J is TRBJ2-6; 8 nucleotides agree with TRBD1. The CDR3 runs 15 residues. CDR1 SGHRS and CDR2 YFSETQ come from the germline V gene. Trimming took 4 bases from V and 3 from J; bases not matched to a gene: 3. CDR3 coding DNA: TGCGCCAGCAGCACAGGGGGAGGTGGGGCCAACGTCCTGACTTTC. Protein: CASSTGGGGANVLTF. Full variable domain (rest looked up from reference TRBV5-1 and TRBJ2-6): KAGVTQTPRYLIKTRGQQVTLSCSPISGHRSVSWYQQTPGQGLQFLFEYFSETQRNKGNFPGRFSGRQFSNSRSEMNVSTLELGDSALYLCASSTGGGGANVLTFGAGSRLTVL.

This clone was recorded a few times. The chain is built from TRBV7-2 and TRBJ1-4, with no clear D. The germline gives CDR1 SGHTA, CDR2 FQGNSA. V was clipped by 5 bases and J by 0 bases, with 13 bases between them. This CDR3 spans 16 amino acids. CDR3 DNA sequence: TGTGCCAGCAGCCTCGAGAGGACCTCAACTAATGAAAAACTGTTTTTT. This translates into CASSLERTSTNEKLFF.

The V gene is TRBV6-6, the J gene TRBJ2-2; TRBD1 matches 10 bases. The germline CDR1 and CDR2 sequences are MNHNY and SVGAGI (reference sequence). Losses at the gene ends were 5 bases for V and 3 bases for J; bases not matched to a gene: 6. The CDR3 sequence is 16 residues long. CDR3 DNA sequence: TGTGCCAGCAGTCCCCCGGACAGGGGGGACACCGGGGAGCTGTTTTTT. Translation gives CASSPPDRGDTGELFF.

The chain combines TRBV13 with TRBJ1-2; D is perhaps TRBD1 (5 bases). The CDR3 runs to 14 residues. Looked up from germline, CDR1 is PRHDT and CDR2 is FYEKMQ (reference sequence). Trimming took 3 bases from V and 0 from J, leaving 8 bases between them. The CDR3 loop reads CASSFDSSNYGYTF. The CDR3 DNA reads TGTGCCAGCAGCTTCGACAGTTCTAACTATGGCTACACCTTC.

The J gene is TRBJ2-1, the V gene TRBV4-2; TRBD2 agrees at 9 bases. CDR1 LGHNA and CDR2 YNFKEQ come from the germline V gene. The CDR3 is 17 amino acids. J gave up 5 bases and V 1 base, and 9 bases lay outside the gene matches. The CDR3 nucleotides read TGTGCCAGCAGCCAAGGCGTTTGGCGGGAGGGGGACAATGAGCAGTTCTTC. It codes for CASSQGVWREGDNEQFF.

The gene calls are TRBV19 and TRBJ1-2, with D maybe TRBD1 (5 bases). Germline assignment: CDR1 LNHDA and CDR2 SQIVND (reference sequence). This CDR3 contains 13 residues. The V and J ends lost 4 bases and 10 bases respectively, with 16 bases between them. Written as DNA, the CDR3 is TGTGCCAGTAGTAAAACCGGGGCCCTGCTCTACACCTTC. Translated: CASSKTGALLYTF.

V is TRBV5-4 and J is TRBJ2-3; D uncertain. V lost 2 bases and J lost 1, with 8 bases in between. The CDR3 sequence is 14 residues long. Germline V gene lookup returns CDR1 SGHNT and CDR2 YYREEE (reference sequence). The DNA of the CDR3 is TGTGCCAGCAGCTTACCCACGGGCACAGATACGCAGTATTTT. This encodes CASSLPTGTDTQYF.

The chain employs TRBV11-1 and TRBJ2-1; 10 bases are shared with TRBD1. Unmatched junction bases numbered 8, after V lost 5 bases and J lost 4 bases. The CDR3 runs 16 residues. Germline V CDR1 and CDR2: SGHAT, FQDESV (reference sequence). The CDR3: CASSPPTGGGYNEQFF. The CDR3, as DNA: TGTGCCAGCAGCCCCCCGACAGGGGGCGGGTACAATGAGCAGTTCTTC.

The V and J genes are TRBV27 and TRBJ2-7, with 8 nucleotides matching TRBD2. CDR3 length: 15 amino acids. The V and J ends lost 4 bases and 7 bases, in that order; junction bases with no gene match: 12. In germline, CDR1 is MNHEY, CDR2 SMNVEV (reference sequence). The CDR3 spells CASSSPGGPLGEQYF. In DNA, the CDR3 is TGTGCCAGCAGTTCACCGGGGGGGCCCCTTGGGGAGCAGTACTTC.

The chain carries TRBV11-3 and TRBJ2-1; tentatively, D is TRBD2 (6 bases). Per germline, CDR1 SGHNT and CDR2 YENEEA. This CDR3 spans 14 amino acids. V was clipped by 5 bases and J by 7 bases, with 15 bases between them. CDR3 coding DNA: TGTGCCAGCAGCCAAAGGACTACACCGAATGAGCAGTTCTTC. Its protein is CASSQRTTPNEQFF.

In its sample, this clone was seen once. The J gene is TRBJ2-1, the V gene TRBV7-3, with 10 bases aligning to TRBD2. The CDR3 runs to 15 residues. With V trimmed by 7 bases and J by 3 bases, 6 bases remained unmatched. Germline-derived CDR1 and CDR2 are SGHTA and FQGTGA. The CDR3: CASTQRLAGYNEQFF. The CDR3 DNA sequence: TGTGCCAGCACGCAGAGACTAGCGGGCTACAATGAGCAGTTCTTC.

This clone has only one observation. This chain joins TRBV7-2 and TRBJ1-3; the D gene is possibly TRBD1 (5 bases). Germline assignment: CDR1 SGHTA and CDR2 FQGNSA. CDR3 length equals 18 residues. Trimming stripped 2 bases from V and 4 bases from J, with 21 bases between. CDR3: CASSLNFEGRYPGNTIYF. CDR3 bases: TGTGCCAGCAGCTTAAACTTCGAGGGGAGGTATCCAGGAAACACCATATATTTT.

V usage is TRBV14 and J usage is TRBJ1-1; D may be TRBD1 (5 bases). Germline CDR1 reads SGHDN; CDR2 reads FVKESK. V dropped 1 base and J dropped 7 bases, with 16 bases sitting between them. The CDR3 is 15 amino acids. The CDR3, as DNA: TGTGCCAGCAGCCAAGGGACGACATGGGGCAGTGAAGCTTTCTTT. This encodes CASSQGTTWGSEAFF.

The chain has TRBV6-5 and TRBJ2-1; 7 nucleotides line up with TRBD2. This CDR3 region has 13 residues. The J segment lost 7 bases and the V segment lost 10 bases, leaving 10 bases of the junction unmatched. CDR1 and CDR2 (germline): MNHEY, SVGAGI. The CDR3: CATRRGSENEQFF. Written as DNA, the CDR3 is TGTGCCACCCGGCGCGGGAGCGAAAATGAGCAGTTCTTC.

Within the sample, this clone is medium-sized. Other DNA sequences in this specimen translate into the identical CDR3. This chain connects TRBV7-3 to TRBJ2-5; D is perhaps TRBD1 (5 bases). The CDR3 runs 13 residues. The germline V gene has CDR1 SGHTA and CDR2 FQGTGA. Trimming removed 2 bases from V and 5 bases from J, with 9 bases in between. The CDR3 reads CASSLGRDETQYF. DNA of the CDR3: TGTGCCAGCAGCTTAGGCAGGGATGAGACCCAGTACTTC.

The J gene is TRBJ2-1, the V gene TRBV5-1; TRBD2 aligns across 16 bases. Trimming removed 4 bases from V and 13 bases from J; junction bases left unmatched: 14. The length of the CDR3 is 17 residues. CDR1 SGHRS and CDR2 YFSETQ come from the germline V gene. The CDR3 protein is CASSPTMGLAGGLDQFF. The DNA of the CDR3 is TGCGCCAGCAGCCCCACCATGGGACTAGCGGGAGGGCTAGATCAGTTCTTC. The complete variable domain, with remaining parts taken from reference TRBV5-1 and TRBJ2-1, reads KAGVTQTPRYLIKTRGQQVTLSCSPISGHRSVSWYQQTPGQGLQFLFEYFSETQRNKGNFPGRFSGRQFSNSRSEMNVSTLELGDSALYLCASSPTMGLAGGLDQFFGPGTRLTVL.

This chain connects TRBV27 to TRBJ2-2; no definite D call. Looked up from germline, CDR1 is MNHEY and CDR2 is SMNVEV (reference sequence). Trimming left V 6 bases short and J 0 bases short, with 5 bases between. CDR3 length equals 13 residues. The CDR3 sequence: CASSVSNTGELFF. The DNA of the CDR3 is TGTGCCAGCAGCGTTTCGAACACCGGGGAGCTGTTTTTT.